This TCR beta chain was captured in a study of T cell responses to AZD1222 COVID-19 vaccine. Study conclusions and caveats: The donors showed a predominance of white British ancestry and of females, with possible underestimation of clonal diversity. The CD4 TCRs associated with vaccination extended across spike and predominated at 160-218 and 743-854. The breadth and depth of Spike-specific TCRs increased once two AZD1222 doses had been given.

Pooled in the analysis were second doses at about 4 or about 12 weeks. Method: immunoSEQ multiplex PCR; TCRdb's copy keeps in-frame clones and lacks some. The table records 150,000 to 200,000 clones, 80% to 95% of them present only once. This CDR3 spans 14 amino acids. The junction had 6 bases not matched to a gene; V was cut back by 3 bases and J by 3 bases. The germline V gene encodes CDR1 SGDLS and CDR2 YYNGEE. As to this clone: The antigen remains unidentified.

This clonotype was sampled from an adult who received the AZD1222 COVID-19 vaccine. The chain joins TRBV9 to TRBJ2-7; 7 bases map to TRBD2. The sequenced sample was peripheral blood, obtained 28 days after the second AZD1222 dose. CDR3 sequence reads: CASSGGGGGYEQYF. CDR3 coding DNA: TGTGCCAGCAGCGGGGGAGGCGGGGGCTACGAGCAGTACTTC. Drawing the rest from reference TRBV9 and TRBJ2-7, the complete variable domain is DSGVTQTPKHLITATGQRVTLRCSPRSGDLSVYWYQQSLDQGLQFLIQYYNGEERAKGNILERFSAQQFPDLHSELNLSSLELGDSALYFCASSGGGGGYEQYFGPGTRLTVT.